The rows below give T cell receptor beta chains drawn from one sample of a study of OX40 agonist ivuxolimab in advanced cancers. Assay: immunoSEQ multiplex PCR; the TCRdb copy retains only in-frame clones and omits some. The profile shows 45,000 to 60,000 clones, roughly three quarters of them singletons. The sample in question was CD4+ or CD8+ T cells sorted from blood, obtained in a trial of the OX40 agonist ivuxolimab. These receptors were collected from an adult with an advanced solid tumor such as melanoma, head and neck, liver or kidney cancer. The CDR3 runs from the conserved cysteine through the conserved F or W. A D gene is named only where the DNA matches it firmly. A clone size is listed for some rows: how often the clone was seen (once, few, many), or a class if it is expanded.

j_call cdr3_length v_call clone_size d_call cdr3_nt cdr3_aa
TRBJ2-2 15 TRBV7-8 - - TGTGCCAGCACCCAACTAGTGTCGAACACCGGGGAGCTGTTTTTT CASTQLVSNTGELFF
TRBJ2-3 16 TRBV9 - TRBD2 TGTGCCAGCAGCGGATCTAGCGGAGCTCTCACAGATACGCAGTATTTT CASSGSSGALTDTQYF
TRBJ2-5 13 TRBV30 - - TGTGCCTGGAGTGTATCCGTCCAAGGGACCCAGTACTTC CAWSVSVQGTQYF
TRBJ2-3 14 TRBV6-5 - TRBD2 TGTGCCAGCAGGGCTAGCGGGGGGACAGATACGCAGTATTTT CASRASGGTDTQYF
TRBJ2-1 14 TRBV25-1 - TRBD1 TGTGCCAGCAGTGAAGGTAACAGGGGAAATGAGCAGTTCTTC CASSEGNRGNEQFF
TRBJ2-2 12 TRBV4-2 few - TGTGCCAGCAGCCACCCAACCGGGGAGCTGTTTTTT CASSHPTGELFF
TRBJ2-2 16 TRBV5-8 - TRBD2 TGTGCCAGCAGCCCGCGGCTAGCGGGATATTCGGGGGAGCTGTTTTTT CASSPRLAGYSGELFF
TRBJ2-1 16 TRBV7-9 - TRBD1 TGTGCCAGCAGCCGATTACTCGGGACAGGGCCAAATGAGCAGTTCTTC CASSRLLGTGPNEQFF
TRBJ1-2 14 TRBV5-1 - - TGCGCCAGCAGCTTTGTCGGGGGAAACTATGGCTACACCTTC CASSFVGGNYGYTF
TRBJ1-5 14 TRBV2 few TRBD1 TGTGCCAGCGGGGAGACAGGGCCAAATCAGCCCCAGCATTTT CASGETGPNQPQHF
TRBJ1-1 13 TRBV7-2 - - TGTGCCAGCAGCTTTACAGGTGGCACTGAAGCTTTCTTT CASSFTGGTEAFF
TRBJ2-6 15 TRBV10-3 few TRBD2 TGTGCCACCGCGGGGGTGTCGACTGGGGCCAACGTCCTGACTTTC CATAGVSTGANVLTF
TRBJ2-2 14 TRBV4-2 few - TGTGCCAGCAGCGATTATAGAGGCACCGGGGAGCTGTTTTTT CASSDYRGTGELFF
TRBJ2-1 15 TRBV5-4 - TRBD2 TGTGCCAGCAGCCGTGGACTAGCGGAGGCCGGTGAGCAGTTCTTC CASSRGLAEAGEQFF
TRBJ2-6 15 TRBV29-1 - - TGCAGCGTCGAACTAAGTAACTCTGGGGCCAACGTCCTGACTTTC CSVELSNSGANVLTF
TRBJ2-7 13 TRBV7-2 - - TGTGCCAGCAGCTTATTTGGGCTTTACGAGCAGTACTTC CASSLFGLYEQYF
TRBJ1-5 14 TRBV27 few - TGTGCCAGCAGTTTCCGGAATAGCAATCAGCCCCAGCATTTT CASSFRNSNQPQHF
TRBJ2-1 15 TRBV7-3 - TRBD2 TGTGCCAGCAGCGCCGGACTAGCGGGACTAGATGAGCAGTTCTTC CASSAGLAGLDEQFF
TRBJ1-1 17 TRBV28 - - TGTGCCAGCAGTTTGCACCGTTGGGGACGGATGAACACTGAAGCTTTCTTT CASSLHRWGRMNTEAFF
TRBJ1-1 15 TRBV18 - - TGTGCCAGCTCACCACCGTATCCGGGGAACACTGAAGCTTTCTTT CASSPPYPGNTEAFF
TRBJ2-5 15 TRBV15 - - TGTGCCACCAGCAGACGTAAGATGGAGGGAAGCCCCCAGTACTTC CATSRRKMEGSPQYF
TRBJ1-5 17 TRBV4-1 - - TGCGCCAGCAGCCAATTAGATATGGGGTTTAGCAATCAGCCCCAGCATTTT CASSQLDMGFSNQPQHF
TRBJ1-5 13 TRBV5-1 few - TGCGCCAGCAGCCAGGAGATCAATCAGCCCCAGCATTTT CASSQEINQPQHF
TRBJ2-1 14 TRBV7-8 - TRBD2 TGTGCCAGCAGCCCCGCTAGCGGCTACAATGAGCAGTTCTTC CASSPASGYNEQFF
TRBJ2-5 16 TRBV7-6 - TRBD2 TGTGCCAGCACCATTAGCGGGAGTGGTACCCAAGAGACCCAGTACTTC CASTISGSGTQETQYF
TRBJ2-5 13 TRBV10-2 - TRBD1 TGCGCCACCCTGGGACAGATCCAAGAGACCCAGTACTTC CATLGQIQETQYF
TRBJ2-1 14 TRBV28 - TRBD2 TGTGCCAGCAGACGAGCGGGGATTTACAATGAGCAGTTCTTC CASRRAGIYNEQFF
TRBJ2-3 16 TRBV5-6 once - TGTGCCAGCAGCTTAAACAGGAACTTGGCCACAGATACGCAGTATTTT CASSLNRNLATDTQYF
TRBJ2-1 17 TRBV7-2 - - TGTGCCAGCAGCTTAGTGGCGGGGCCGAGCTCCTACAATGAGCAGTTCTTC CASSLVAGPSSYNEQFF
TRBJ1-2 15 TRBV6-1 - - TGTGCCAGCAGAAAGCAGGGGCAGGAGAACTATGGCTACACCTTC CASRKQGQENYGYTF
TRBJ2-7 12 TRBV28 - - TGTGCCAGCTATGGCGGGGCCTACGAGCAGTACTTC CASYGGAYEQYF
TRBJ2-5 13 TRBV10-2 few TRBD1 TGCGCCAGCAGTGGACAGGGCGGCGAGACCCAGTACTTC CASSGQGGETQYF
TRBJ2-2 14 TRBV5-1 - - TGCGCCACCAGGGGGTTAGCGGACACCGGGGAGCTGTTTTTT CATRGLADTGELFF
TRBJ1-1 13 TRBV5-6 - - TGTGCCAGCAGCTGGGACATGGACACTGAAGCTTTCTTT CASSWDMDTEAFF
TRBJ1-5 14 TRBV7-9 - - TGTGCCAGCAGCCTTGGGACAAGGAATCAGCCCCAGCATTTT CASSLGTRNQPQHF
TRBJ2-1 13 TRBV29-1 - - TGCAGCGTTGGATGGGAGGTCTACAATGAGCAGTTCTTC CSVGWEVYNEQFF
TRBJ2-1 16 TRBV5-1 few TRBD1 TGCGCCAGCAGCTTGGACAGGGGCGGCACCTACAATGAGCAGTTCTTC CASSLDRGGTYNEQFF